This TCR beta chain was sequenced during a study of T cell changes during pregnancy in multiple sclerosis (dated by TCRdb to about 2019). Study-level background: Changes in the T cell repertoire over the course of pregnancy were examined in this study in women with multiple sclerosis.

In the case of this clone: Its antigen is currently not known. No much larger clone is present one base from it, and per-base qualities are unavailable.

Libraries were prepared through the immunoSEQ multiplex PCR assay. Imported from immuneACCESS, the table was reduced by TCRdb to in-frame sequences with V and J called. These copies leave out some clones; in studies compared against another copy, an unresolved V gene accounts for under half, and the cause of the remainder is not known. Present in this sample are under 85,000 clones, roughly 94% of which were seen just once. Jointly, the top ten make up more than 0.45% of the sample. This TCR derives from a female donor with multiple sclerosis, enrolled in a pregnancy study. The source material was peripheral blood, sampled in the third trimester of pregnancy.

This receptor carries the CDR3 CASSDRTLREPEAFF. The DNA sequence is TGTGCCAGCAGCGACAGGACATTGAGAGAACCTGAAGCTTTCTTT. The V gene is TRBV7-3 and the J gene is TRBJ1-1; TRBD1 is a possible D gene, resting on 6 matching bases. Cut back by 5 bases and 6 bases, the V and J ends lie 19 bases apart. Measured from the cysteine to the phenylalanine, the CDR3 is 15 residues long. The kept DNA is CDR3 alone, 45 bases in frame from the first base. Per the germline V gene, SGHTA is the CDR1 and FQGTGA is the CDR2.